Listed below are T cell receptor beta chains from one sample, sequenced in a study of human thymus T cells. Using immunoSEQ multiplex PCR, the repertoire was profiled, and TCRdb retains in-frame clones only, with some absent. This table has some 78,000 clones, around 96% appearing once. The sequencing sample was made of thymus tissue. The receptors were gathered from a boy younger than two with a congenital heart defect but otherwise immunologically healthy. Each CDR3 is given with its conserved first and last residue. A D gene is named only where the DNA matches it firmly. Not every row has a clone size; where given, it reads once, few, many or a size class.

abundance | j_gene | d_gene | v_gene | CDR3nt | CDR3aa
once | TRBJ2-7 | . | TRBV5-1 | TGCGCCAGCAGCTCAAGCTCCTACGAGCAGTACTTC | CASSSSSYEQYF
. | TRBJ1-5 | . | TRBV4-2 | TGTGCCAGCAGCCAAGAAGATGGGACAAACTATCAGCCCCAGCATTTT | CASSQEDGTNYQPQHF
. | TRBJ2-1 | TRBD2 | TRBV20-1 | TGCAACGCTAATAGCGGGAGGGCCTTGGTCTTC | CNANSGRALVF
. | TRBJ1-2 | . | TRBV28 | TGTGCCAGCAGTTTGGATCGTAAGAACTATGGCTACACCTTC | CASSLDRKNYGYTF
. | TRBJ2-5 | . | TRBV18 | TGTGCCAGCTCACCATTGGGTGGGAACGGGACCCAGTACTTC | CASSPLGGNGTQYF
. | TRBJ1-2 | TRBD1 | TRBV27 | TGTGCCAGCAGTGAGGACAGGGGGCGCGGCTACACCTTC | CASSEDRGRGYTF
. | TRBJ1-1 | . | TRBV4-2 | TGTGCCAGCAGCCAAGAAAATGAGGCCGATCTGAACACTGAAGCTTTCTTT | CASSQENEADLNTEAFF
. | TRBJ1-2 | TRBD1 | TRBV28 | TGTGCCAGCAGTTTGGGGAGGGGGCTTTATGGCTACACCTTC | CASSLGRGLYGYTF
. | TRBJ2-5 | . | TRBV11-2 | TGTGCCAGCAGCTTAGGTAGGACCGACCCCCGGGAGACCCAGTACTTC | CASSLGRTDPRETQYF
. | TRBJ1-1 | . | TRBV7-9 | TGTGCCAGCAGCCCGTGGGCCTCGAACACTGAAGCTTTCTTT | CASSPWASNTEAFF
. | TRBJ2-7 | TRBD1 | TRBV7-9 | TGTGCCAGCAGCTTAGGGACAGGATTGTCCTACGAGCAGTACTTC | CASSLGTGLSYEQYF
. | TRBJ2-7 | TRBD1 | TRBV6-5 | TGTGCCAGCAGTGGACAGGGGAAGTTCCTGCAGTACTTC | CASSGQGKFLQYF
. | TRBJ1-4 | . | TRBV19 | TGTGCCAGTAGGCAATTAAATCAGAAGTCTAATGAAAAACTGTTTTTT | CASRQLNQKSNEKLFF
. | TRBJ2-7 | . | TRBV5-1 | TGCGCCAGCAGCCCCCCGGGACCAAAGGGGGACCCCTACGAGCAGTACTTC | CASSPPGPKGDPYEQYF
. | TRBJ2-5 | . | TRBV6-5 | TGTGCCAGCAACATGGATTGGGGGCGATGGGAGACCCAGTACTTC | CASNMDWGRWETQYF
. | TRBJ1-2 | . | TRBV19 | TGTGCCAGCTTGGGGGGACACCTCTATGGCTACACCTTC | CASLGGHLYGYTF
. | TRBJ1-3 | . | TRBV5-6 | TGTGCCAGCAGCTTGTCCAGCTTCAACAACTCTGGAAACACCATATATTTT | CASSLSSFNNSGNTIYF
. | TRBJ2-6 | . | TRBV7-2 | TGTGCCAGCAGCGCCGTCAGGTCTGGGGCCAACGTCCTGACTTTC | CASSAVRSGANVLTF
. | TRBJ2-1 | TRBD2 | TRBV10-3 | TGTGCCATCAGAAGACTAGCGGGAGTAAATGAGCAGTTCTTC | CAIRRLAGVNEQFF
. | TRBJ1-2 | TRBD1 | TRBV14 | TGTGCCAGCAGTCATTACCGGGACAGCAGACTCTACACCTTC | CASSHYRDSRLYTF
. | TRBJ1-4 | . | TRBV4-2 | TGTGCCAGCAGCCAAGTTGGACGTAATGAAAAACTGTTTTTT | CASSQVGRNEKLFF
once | TRBJ2-3 | . | TRBV5-1 | TGCGCCAGCAGCTTGGTCGATGGGGGATATTTCACAGATACGCAGTATTTT | CASSLVDGGYFTDTQYF
once | TRBJ2-7 | TRBD1 | TRBV5-6 | TGTGCCAGCAGCTTGGGCAGGGGGACAGGGCTACTTCACGAGCAGTACTTC | CASSLGRGTGLLHEQYF
. | TRBJ1-5 | TRBD1 | TRBV27 | TGTGCCAGCAGTCCTGCGCCGAGACAGGGTCTACGGTGGGATCAGCCCCAGCATTTT | CASSPAPRQGLRWDQPQHF